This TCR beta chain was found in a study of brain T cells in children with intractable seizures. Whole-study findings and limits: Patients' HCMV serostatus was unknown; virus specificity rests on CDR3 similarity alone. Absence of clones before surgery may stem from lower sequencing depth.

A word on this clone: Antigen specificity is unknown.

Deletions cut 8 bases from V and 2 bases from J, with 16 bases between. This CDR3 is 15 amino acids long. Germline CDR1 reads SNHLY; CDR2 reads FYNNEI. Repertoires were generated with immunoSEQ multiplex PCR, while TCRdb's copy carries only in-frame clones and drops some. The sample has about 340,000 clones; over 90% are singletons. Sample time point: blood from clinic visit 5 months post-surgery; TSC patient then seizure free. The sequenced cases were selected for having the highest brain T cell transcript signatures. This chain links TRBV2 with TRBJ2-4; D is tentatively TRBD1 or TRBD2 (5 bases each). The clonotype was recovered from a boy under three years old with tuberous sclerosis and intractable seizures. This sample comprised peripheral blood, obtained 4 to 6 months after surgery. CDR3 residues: CASGARGKTKNIQYF. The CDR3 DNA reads TGTGCCAGCGGGGCGAGGGGTAAAACCAAAAACATTCAGTACTTC.